Presented here are 5 T cell receptor beta chains from one specimen sequenced in a study of shared clonotypes between healthy human individuals. Profiled with immunoSEQ multiplex PCR; TCRdb holds only in-frame clones, not every one. The sample records over a million clones, 75% to 85% being singletons. Sequenced material: memory CD4+ T cells from PBMCs. Subset specified: CD45RA-negative fraction. The receptors stem from a man between 18 and 35 years old in good health. Some clones in this sample may be carry-over from other donors' samples.

The chain recombines TRBV4-2 with TRBJ2-7; D call uncertain. V dropped 0 bases and J dropped 6 bases, with 9 bases sitting between them. This CDR3 is 13 amino acids long. Looked up from germline, CDR1 is LGHNA and CDR2 is YNFKEQ. The CDR3, as DNA: TGTGCCAGCAGCCAAGATGTACAGAGCGAGCAGTACTTC. It specifies CASSQDVQSEQYF.

This rearrangement joins TRBV30 to TRBJ2-2; D unresolved. V gave up 5 bases and J gave up 3 bases, with 7 bases separating them. The CDR3 is 12 amino acids. The V gene's germline CDR1 is GTSNPN and CDR2 SVGIG (reference sequence). The CDR3 spells CAWAADTGELFF. DNA for the CDR3: TGTGCCTGGGCTGCCGACACCGGGGAGCTGTTTTTT.

The rearrangement joins TRBV7-2 to TRBJ1-5, with TRBD1 matching over 11 bases. The V segment lost 0 bases and the J segment 14 bases; nucleotides outside the gene matches: 3. This CDR3 has 13 amino acids. The germline gives CDR1 SGHTA, CDR2 FQGNSA. The CDR3 sequence is CASSLALGQGEHF. The CDR3 coding sequence is TGTGCCAGCAGCTTAGCCTTGGGACAGGGGGAGCATTTT.

The V call is TRBV9, the J call TRBJ2-3; D is unclear. The CDR3 is 13 amino acids. V was pared by 0 bases and J by 4 bases, with 6 bases between. From germline, CDR1 is SGDLS and CDR2 YYNGEE. The CDR3 DNA reads TGTGCCAGCAGCGTAGTGGTCCCAGATACGCAGTATTTT. The encoded protein is CASSVVVPDTQYF. The variable domain in full, with the rest retrieved from reference TRBV9 and TRBJ2-3, is DSGVTQTPKHLITATGQRVTLRCSPRSGDLSVYWYQQSLDQGLQFLIQYYNGEERAKGNILERFSAQQFPDLHSELNLSSLELGDSALYFCASSVVVPDTQYFGPGTRLTVL.

For the CDR3, the DNA is TGTGCCAGCAGTATACGGACGGGGGGAAACACCGGGGAGCTGTTTTTT. It specifies CASSIRTGGNTGELFF. The chain combines TRBV28 with TRBJ2-2; 7 nucleotides match TRBD2. Germline values: CDR1 MDHEN, CDR2 SYDVKM. The V and J ends lost 5 bases and 2 bases, in that order; junction bases with no gene match: 8. The CDR3 sequence is 16 residues long.